The TCR beta chain described here comes from a study of T cells expressing NK-cell markers. CDR1 and CDR2 (germline): SGHDT, YYEEEE. This CDR3 has 14 residues. TCRdb reanalyzed the 5' RACE reads and collapses them to one entry per CDR3 protein, without DNA. The ten top clones account for 50% to 70%, within a sample of about 15,000 distinct CDR3 sequences. The chain joins TRBV5-6 to TRBJ2-5; TCRdb's assignment of TRBD1 cannot be checked, as there is no DNA. Sequencing was done on a sample of blood T cells: a sorted CD56 or NKG2C T cell subset, CD4+ or CD8+ T cells, or bulk PBMC T cells (not recorded which). The origin of this receptor is a man aged 18-75 years in good health. CDR3 loop: CASSLVSGVETQYF.